A single TCR beta chain is shown here with its context. Per the authors' pipeline: Estimation of nucleated cell counts relied on the amplification of reference gene primers. Data came from immunoSEQ multiplex PCR; TCRdb stores just in-frame clones and leaves some out. Clone size and the V and J calls come from that table; the DNA yielded D and trimming. The table shows a few hundred thousand clones, with 84% occurring only once. In germline, CDR1 is SGHRS, CDR2 YFSETQ. V gave up 5 bases and J gave up 6 bases; unmatched junction bases: 7. This CDR3 comprises 13 residues. The data are from a study of blood T cell repertoires in COVID-19. Turning to the study itself: The study drew acute and convalescent COVID-19 samples from the United States, Italy and Spain. From T cells, B-cell-depleted T cells, or PBMCs came the material, which was cDNA or gDNA.

This chain joins TRBV5-1 and TRBJ1-2; 7 bases agree with TRBD1. Sequencing input: peripheral blood. This clonotype was sampled from a human donor in a cohort sampled during active COVID-19. The CDR3 is CASSYDREDGYTF. The DNA of the CDR3 is TGCGCCAGCAGTTACGACAGGGAGGATGGCTACACCTTC.